These T cell receptor beta chains were read from a single sample in a study of blood T cell repertoires in COVID-19. Libraries were prepared by immunoSEQ multiplex PCR; TCRdb keeps only in-frame clonotypes and omits some of them. The table includes about 370,000 clones, 80% to 90% detected once. The sequencing sample was made of PBMCs or T cells enriched from blood (not recorded which). The receptors were sampled from a man aged 18 to 30 who had recovered from COVID-19. Each CDR3 is given with its conserved first and last residue. The D gene is left open where the match is weak. The size of a clone is reported for some rows only, either as once, few or many, or as a class for expanded clones.

cdr3_aa: CASTRTGGESYGYTF
cdr3_nt: TGTGCCAGTACTAGGACAGGGGGCGAGTCGTATGGCTACACCTTC
v_call: TRBV19
clone_size: once
d_call: TRBD1
j_call: TRBJ1-2

cdr3_aa: CASSETSRGTGELFF
cdr3_nt: TGTGCCAGCAGCGAAACCTCCAGGGGCACCGGGGAGCTGTTTTTT
v_call: TRBV3-1/TRBV3-2
clone_size: NA
d_call: NA
j_call: TRBJ2-2

cdr3_aa: CASSATSERGEQFF
cdr3_nt: TGTGCCAGCAGCGCTACTAGCGAGAGGGGTGAGCAGTTCTTC
v_call: TRBV5-6
clone_size: NA
d_call: TRBD2
j_call: TRBJ2-1

cdr3_aa: CASRPYRLTGELFF
cdr3_nt: TGTGCCAGCAGGCCCTACAGATTAACCGGGGAGCTGTTTTTT
v_call: TRBV6-5
clone_size: NA
d_call: NA
j_call: TRBJ2-2

cdr3_aa: CASSLTTSGRKSHEQYF
cdr3_nt: TGTGCCAGCAGCTTAACGACTAGCGGGAGAAAAAGCCACGAGCAGTACTTC
v_call: TRBV7-9
clone_size: once
d_call: TRBD2
j_call: TRBJ2-7

cdr3_aa: CARQTISSYNSPLHF
cdr3_nt: TGTGCCCGGCAGACAATTAGCTCCTATAATTCACCCCTCCACTTT
v_call: TRBV11-3
clone_size: once
d_call: NA
j_call: TRBJ1-6

cdr3_aa: CASSFGGIQKTKRDTQYF
cdr3_nt: TGCGCCAGCAGCTTTGGGGGGATACAAAAGACTAAACGGGATACGCAGTATTTT
v_call: TRBV5-1
clone_size: NA
d_call: NA
j_call: TRBJ2-3

cdr3_aa: CASGLAANTGELFF
cdr3_nt: TGTGCCAGCGGACTAGCGGCGAACACCGGGGAGCTGTTTTTT
v_call: TRBV6-5
clone_size: few
d_call: TRBD2
j_call: TRBJ2-2

cdr3_aa: CASSYDHSYEQYF
cdr3_nt: TGTGCCAGCAGTTACGACCACAGCTACGAGCAGTACTTC
v_call: TRBV6-5
clone_size: once
d_call: NA
j_call: TRBJ2-7

cdr3_aa: CASSPPGQGLQPQHF
cdr3_nt: TGTGCCAGCAGTCCCCCGGGACAGGGGTTGCAGCCCCAGCATTTT
v_call: TRBV7-8
clone_size: NA
d_call: TRBD1
j_call: TRBJ1-5

cdr3_aa: CASSPDRGAVNTEAFF
cdr3_nt: TGTGCCAGCAGCCCCGACAGGGGTGCCGTGAACACTGAAGCTTTCTTT
v_call: TRBV9
clone_size: NA
d_call: TRBD1
j_call: TRBJ1-1

cdr3_aa: CASSLNPGVNEKLFF
cdr3_nt: TGTGCCAGCAGCTTAAATCCGGGGGTCAATGAAAAACTGTTTTTT
v_call: TRBV7-6
clone_size: NA
d_call: NA
j_call: TRBJ1-4

cdr3_aa: CASSYGSGRGYYGYTF
cdr3_nt: TGTGCCAGCAGTTACGGATCAGGAAGAGGGTACTATGGCTACACCTTC
v_call: TRBV6-5
clone_size: NA
d_call: NA
j_call: TRBJ1-2

cdr3_aa: CASSSWNGGTEAFF
cdr3_nt: TGTGCCAGCAGTTCCTGGAACGGGGGGACTGAAGCTTTCTTT
v_call: TRBV28
clone_size: NA
d_call: NA
j_call: TRBJ1-1

cdr3_aa: CASSFGEGGEKLFF
cdr3_nt: TGTGCCAGCAGCTTCGGGGAAGGTGGTGAAAAACTGTTTTTT
v_call: TRBV7-8
clone_size: NA
d_call: NA
j_call: TRBJ1-4

cdr3_aa: CASSENSLRSPLHF
cdr3_nt: TGTGCCAGCAGTGAAAATTCTCTAAGATCACCCCTCCACTTT
v_call: TRBV6-1
clone_size: NA
d_call: NA
j_call: TRBJ1-6

cdr3_aa: CASSPSRGFQEWANVLTF
cdr3_nt: TGTGCCAGCTCACCAAGCCGGGGTTTCCAAGAGTGGGCCAACGTCCTGACTTTC
v_call: TRBV18
clone_size: NA
d_call: NA
j_call: TRBJ2-6

cdr3_aa: CASSLVRGMSKSGENIQYF
cdr3_nt: TGCGCCAGCAGCTTGGTGCGGGGAATGAGTAAGTCGGGCGAAAACATTCAGTACTTC
v_call: TRBV5-1
clone_size: NA
d_call: NA
j_call: TRBJ2-4

cdr3_aa: CASSLRMASGAGETQYF
cdr3_nt: TGTGCCAGCAGCCTCCGGATGGCTAGCGGGGCGGGGGAGACCCAGTACTTC
v_call: TRBV3-1/TRBV3-2
clone_size: NA
d_call: TRBD2
j_call: TRBJ2-5

cdr3_aa: CATRSQDLSGNTIYF
cdr3_nt: TGTGCCACTCGTTCACAGGACCTCTCTGGAAACACCATATATTTT
v_call: TRBV6-5
clone_size: NA
d_call: NA
j_call: TRBJ1-3

cdr3_aa: CASNRVRTLNEQFF
cdr3_nt: TGTGCCAGCAACAGGGTTCGAACACTAAATGAGCAGTTCTTC
v_call: TRBV2
clone_size: NA
d_call: NA
j_call: TRBJ2-1

cdr3_aa: CASNIAGPYEQYF
cdr3_nt: TGTGCCAGCAATATAGCGGGACCGTACGAGCAGTACTTC
v_call: TRBV2
clone_size: NA
d_call: TRBD2
j_call: TRBJ2-7

cdr3_aa: CASSLATGNQPQHF
cdr3_nt: TGTGCCAGCAGCTTGGCGACAGGGAATCAGCCCCAGCATTTT
v_call: TRBV5-6
clone_size: NA
d_call: TRBD1
j_call: TRBJ1-5

cdr3_aa: CASSPTARNTIYF
cdr3_nt: TGTGCCAGTAGTCCGACAGCAAGAAACACCATATATTTT
v_call: TRBV19
clone_size: NA
d_call: NA
j_call: TRBJ1-3

cdr3_aa: CAISDQTGPGAYEQYF
cdr3_nt: TGTGCCATCAGTGATCAGACAGGGCCAGGGGCGTACGAGCAGTACTTC
v_call: TRBV10-3
clone_size: NA
d_call: TRBD1
j_call: TRBJ2-7

cdr3_aa: CASRLGQGHQPQHF
cdr3_nt: TGTGCCAGCAGGCTGGGACAGGGCCATCAGCCCCAGCATTTT
v_call: TRBV28
clone_size: NA
d_call: TRBD1
j_call: TRBJ1-5

cdr3_aa: CASIMSGQIIYEQYF
cdr3_nt: TGTGCCAGTATAATGTCGGGACAGATTATCTACGAGCAGTACTTC
v_call: TRBV19
clone_size: NA
d_call: TRBD1
j_call: TRBJ2-7

cdr3_aa: CASSHLKGGQETQYF
cdr3_nt: TGTGCCAGCAGCCACCTAAAGGGCGGGCAAGAGACCCAGTACTTC
v_call: TRBV3-1/TRBV3-2
clone_size: NA
d_call: NA
j_call: TRBJ2-5

cdr3_aa: CASSARNPGGEQFF
cdr3_nt: TGTGCCAGCAGTGCTCGTAACCCGGGTGGTGAGCAGTTCTTC
v_call: TRBV25-1
clone_size: NA
d_call: NA
j_call: TRBJ2-1

cdr3_aa: CASSPPGQGGRETQYF
cdr3_nt: TGTGCCAGCTCACCACCTGGACAGGGAGGACGAGAGACCCAGTACTTC
v_call: TRBV18
clone_size: once
d_call: TRBD1
j_call: TRBJ2-5

cdr3_aa: CSASRGQVNQPQHF
cdr3_nt: TGCAGTGCTAGTCGAGGACAGGTCAATCAGCCCCAGCATTTT
v_call: TRBV20-1
clone_size: NA
d_call: TRBD1
j_call: TRBJ1-5

cdr3_aa: CASSIRAGMANEKLFF
cdr3_nt: TGTGCCAGTAGTATACGAGCGGGCATGGCTAATGAAAAACTGTTTTTT
v_call: TRBV19
clone_size: once
d_call: NA
j_call: TRBJ1-4

cdr3_aa: CASSEALETRGNSYEQYF
cdr3_nt: TGTGCCAGCAGCGAGGCCCTCGAAACACGGGGGAACTCCTACGAGCAGTACTTC
v_call: TRBV9
clone_size: NA
d_call: NA
j_call: TRBJ2-7

cdr3_aa: CAWGKGPSSTGELFF
cdr3_nt: TGTGCCTGGGGAAAGGGGCCATCCAGCACCGGGGAGCTGTTTTTT
v_call: TRBV30
clone_size: NA
d_call: NA
j_call: TRBJ2-2

cdr3_aa: CASSPWRGRFEQPQHF
cdr3_nt: TGTGCCAGCAGTCCTTGGCGGGGTAGATTCGAACAGCCCCAGCATTTT
v_call: TRBV27
clone_size: NA
d_call: NA
j_call: TRBJ1-5

cdr3_aa: CASSLALAGAMTDTQYF
cdr3_nt: TGTGCCAGCAGCTTAGCCCTAGCGGGAGCTATGACAGATACGCAGTATTTT
v_call: TRBV7-2
clone_size: NA
d_call: TRBD2
j_call: TRBJ2-3

cdr3_aa: CASGRNTIYGYTF
cdr3_nt: TGTGCCTCTGGGCGAAACACGATCTATGGCTACACCTTC
v_call: TRBV30
clone_size: NA
d_call: NA
j_call: TRBJ1-2

cdr3_aa: CASSLPGETQYF
cdr3_nt: TGTGCCAGCAGCTTGCCGGGAGAGACCCAGTACTTC
v_call: TRBV5-4
clone_size: few
d_call: NA
j_call: TRBJ2-5

cdr3_aa: CASSLGQYQPQHF
cdr3_nt: TGTGCCAGCAGCTTAGGGCAATATCAGCCCCAGCATTTT
v_call: TRBV7-2
clone_size: NA
d_call: NA
j_call: TRBJ1-5

cdr3_aa: CASSYLDSPNYGYTF
cdr3_nt: TGTGCCAGCAGTTACCTGGACAGTCCTAACTATGGCTACACCTTC
v_call: TRBV6-5
clone_size: once
d_call: NA
j_call: TRBJ1-2

cdr3_aa: CASSLGSVTNTEAFF
cdr3_nt: TGTGCCAGCAGCCTAGGGTCGGTAACGAACACTGAAGCTTTCTTT
v_call: TRBV9
clone_size: NA
d_call: NA
j_call: TRBJ1-1

cdr3_aa: CASSLGGGFGGASSENGYTF
cdr3_nt: TGTGCCAGCAGCTTGGGCGGGGGTTTCGGGGGCGCTTCGAGTGAGAATGGCTACACCTTC
v_call: TRBV5-4
clone_size: NA
d_call: NA
j_call: TRBJ1-2

cdr3_aa: CAWSALNSWGYTF
cdr3_nt: TGTGCCTGGAGTGCGCTTAACAGTTGGGGCTACACCTTC
v_call: TRBV30
clone_size: NA
d_call: NA
j_call: TRBJ1-2

cdr3_aa: CASSLRVAGGHTDTQYF
cdr3_nt: TGTGCCAGCAGCTTAAGAGTAGCGGGGGGGCACACAGATACGCAGTATTTT
v_call: TRBV7-3
clone_size: once
d_call: TRBD2
j_call: TRBJ2-3

cdr3_aa: CASSGTGGRSEQYF
cdr3_nt: TGCGCCAGCAGCGGAACAGGGGGAAGGAGCGAGCAGTACTTC
v_call: TRBV5-1
clone_size: NA
d_call: TRBD1
j_call: TRBJ2-7

cdr3_aa: CAISDLAGGKAEAFF
cdr3_nt: TGTGCCATCAGTGACCTAGCAGGGGGCAAGGCTGAAGCTTTCTTT
v_call: TRBV10-3
clone_size: NA
d_call: TRBD1
j_call: TRBJ1-1

cdr3_aa: CASSFDPGYTEAFF
cdr3_nt: TGCGCCAGCAGCTTTGATCCAGGGTACACTGAAGCTTTCTTT
v_call: TRBV5-1
clone_size: NA
d_call: NA
j_call: TRBJ1-1

cdr3_aa: CASSSPGAQGVDGYTF
cdr3_nt: TGTGCCAGCAGTTCGCCAGGGGCCCAAGGGGTGGATGGCTACACCTTC
v_call: TRBV28
clone_size: NA
d_call: NA
j_call: TRBJ1-2

cdr3_aa: CAGGRQDGYGYTF
cdr3_nt: TGTGCCGGTGGTAGACAGGACGGCTATGGCTACACCTTC
v_call: TRBV28
clone_size: NA
d_call: NA
j_call: TRBJ1-2

cdr3_aa: CASSGLASTGANVLTF
cdr3_nt: TGTGCCAGCAGCGGACTCGCTTCCACTGGGGCCAACGTCCTGACTTTC
v_call: TRBV7-6
clone_size: NA
d_call: NA
j_call: TRBJ2-6

cdr3_aa: CASSPRVSGQVGEQFF
cdr3_nt: TGTGCCAGCTCACCGCGAGTGTCAGGGCAGGTTGGAGAGCAGTTCTTC
v_call: TRBV18
clone_size: NA
d_call: NA
j_call: TRBJ2-1